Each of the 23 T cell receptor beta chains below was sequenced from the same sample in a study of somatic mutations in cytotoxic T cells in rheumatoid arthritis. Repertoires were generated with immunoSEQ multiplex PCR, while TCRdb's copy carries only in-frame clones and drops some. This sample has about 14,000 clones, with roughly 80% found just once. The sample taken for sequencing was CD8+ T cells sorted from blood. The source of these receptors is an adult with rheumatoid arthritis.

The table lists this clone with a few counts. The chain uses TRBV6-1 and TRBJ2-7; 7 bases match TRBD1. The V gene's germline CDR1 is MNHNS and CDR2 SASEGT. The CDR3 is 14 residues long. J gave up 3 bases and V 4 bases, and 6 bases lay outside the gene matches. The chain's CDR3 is CASSARGQSYEQYV. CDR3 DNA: TGTGCCAGCAGTGCAAGGGGACAGAGCTACGAGCAGTACGTC.

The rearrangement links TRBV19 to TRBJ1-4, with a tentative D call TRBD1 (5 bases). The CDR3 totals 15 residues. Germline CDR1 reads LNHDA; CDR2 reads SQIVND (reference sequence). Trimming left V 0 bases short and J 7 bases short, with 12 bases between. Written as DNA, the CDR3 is TGTGCCAGTAGTATAGAAGGGGTGAAAGGTGAAAAACTGTTTTTT. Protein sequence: CASSIEGVKGEKLFF.

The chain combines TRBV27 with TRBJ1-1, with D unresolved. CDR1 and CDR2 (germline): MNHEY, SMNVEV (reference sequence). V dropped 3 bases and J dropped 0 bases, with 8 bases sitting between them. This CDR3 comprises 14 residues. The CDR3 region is CASSFSFMNTEAFF. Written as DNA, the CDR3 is TGTGCCAGCAGTTTCAGTTTTATGAACACTGAAGCTTTCTTT.

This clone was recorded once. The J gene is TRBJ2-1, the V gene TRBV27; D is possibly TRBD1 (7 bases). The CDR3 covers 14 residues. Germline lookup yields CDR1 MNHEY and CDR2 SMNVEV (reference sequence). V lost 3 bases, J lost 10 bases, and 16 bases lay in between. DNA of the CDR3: TGTGCCAGCAGTTTGTCAGGGGGGTTGGGGGAGCAGTTCTTC. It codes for CASSLSGGLGEQFF.

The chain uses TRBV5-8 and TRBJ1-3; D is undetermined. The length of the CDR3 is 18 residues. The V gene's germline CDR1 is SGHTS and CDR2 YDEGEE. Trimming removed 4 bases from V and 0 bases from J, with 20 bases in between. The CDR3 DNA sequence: TGTGCCAGCAGCCCGCAGACCCCCCAATCCCTCTCTGGAAACACCATATATTTT. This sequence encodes CASSPQTPQSLSGNTIYF.

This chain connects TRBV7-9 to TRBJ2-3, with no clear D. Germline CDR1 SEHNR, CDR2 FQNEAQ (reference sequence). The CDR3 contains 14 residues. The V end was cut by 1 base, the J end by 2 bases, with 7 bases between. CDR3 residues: CASSLEHLTDTQYF. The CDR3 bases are TGTGCCAGCAGCTTAGAACACCTCACAGATACGCAGTATTTT.

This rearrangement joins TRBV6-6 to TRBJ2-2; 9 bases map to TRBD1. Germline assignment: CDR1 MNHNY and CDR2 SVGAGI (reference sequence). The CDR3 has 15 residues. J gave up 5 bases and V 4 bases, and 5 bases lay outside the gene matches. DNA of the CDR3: TGTGCCAGCAGTTGGACAGGGGATTATACCGGGGAGCTGTTTTTT. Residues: CASSWTGDYTGELFF.

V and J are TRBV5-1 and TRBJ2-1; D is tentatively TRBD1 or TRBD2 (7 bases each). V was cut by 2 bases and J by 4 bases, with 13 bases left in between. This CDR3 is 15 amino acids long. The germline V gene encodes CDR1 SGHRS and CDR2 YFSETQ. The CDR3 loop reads CASSFRQGLYNEQFF. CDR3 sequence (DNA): TGCGCCAGCAGCTTCAGACAGGGACTATACAATGAGCAGTTCTTC.

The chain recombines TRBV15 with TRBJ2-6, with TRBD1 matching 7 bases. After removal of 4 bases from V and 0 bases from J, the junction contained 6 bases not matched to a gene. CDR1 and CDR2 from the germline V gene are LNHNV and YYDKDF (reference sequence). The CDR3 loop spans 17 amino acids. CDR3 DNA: TGTGCCACCAGCACCTGGGACAGAGTCTCTGGGGCCAACGTCCTGACTTTC. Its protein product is CATSTWDRVSGANVLTF. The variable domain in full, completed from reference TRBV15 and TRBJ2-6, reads DAMVIQNPRYQVTQFGKPVTLSCSQTLNHNVMYWYQQKSSQAPKLLFHYYDKDFNNEADTPDNFQSRRPNTSFCFLDIRSPGLGDTAMYLCATSTWDRVSGANVLTFGAGSRLTVL.

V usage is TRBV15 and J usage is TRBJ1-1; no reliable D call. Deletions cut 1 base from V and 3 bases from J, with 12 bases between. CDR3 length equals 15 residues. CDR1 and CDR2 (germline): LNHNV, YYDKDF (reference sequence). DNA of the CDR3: TGTGCCACCAGCAGAGGGAGACGGGTTTACACTGAAGCTTTCTTT. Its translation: CATSRGRRVYTEAFF.

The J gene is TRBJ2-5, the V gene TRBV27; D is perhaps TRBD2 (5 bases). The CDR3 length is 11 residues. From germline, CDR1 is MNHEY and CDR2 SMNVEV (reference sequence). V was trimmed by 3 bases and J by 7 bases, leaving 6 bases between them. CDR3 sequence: CASSFRGTQYF. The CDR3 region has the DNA TGTGCCAGCAGTTTTCGGGGGACCCAGTACTTC.

In nucleotides, the CDR3 is TGTGCCAGCTCTAGCGGAGAAAGCTCCTACAATGAGCAGTTCTTC. Protein sequence: CASSSGESSYNEQFF. The rearrangement links TRBV5-4 to TRBJ2-1, with 7 bases identical to TRBD2. Trimming at V came to 7 bases and at J to 0 bases, leaving 7 bases not matched to a gene. CDR1 and CDR2 from the germline V gene are SGHNT and YYREEE (reference sequence). The CDR3 runs to 15 residues.

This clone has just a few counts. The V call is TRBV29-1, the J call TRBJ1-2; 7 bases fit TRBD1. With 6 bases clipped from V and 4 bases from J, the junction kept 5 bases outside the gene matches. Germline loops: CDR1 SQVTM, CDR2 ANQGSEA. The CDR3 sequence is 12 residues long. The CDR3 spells CSVQGSGYGYTF. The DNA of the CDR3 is TGCAGCGTACAGGGGTCTGGCTATGGCTACACCTTC.

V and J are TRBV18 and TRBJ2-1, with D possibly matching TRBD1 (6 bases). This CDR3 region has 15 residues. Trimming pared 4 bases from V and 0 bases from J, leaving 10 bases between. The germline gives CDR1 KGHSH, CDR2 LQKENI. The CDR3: CASSLAGDSYNEQFF. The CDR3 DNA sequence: TGTGCCAGCTCACTGGCAGGGGACTCCTACAATGAGCAGTTCTTC.

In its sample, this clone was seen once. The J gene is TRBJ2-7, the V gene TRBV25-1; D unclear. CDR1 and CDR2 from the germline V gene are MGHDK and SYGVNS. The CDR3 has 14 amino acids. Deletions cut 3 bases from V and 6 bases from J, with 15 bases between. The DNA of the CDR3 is TGTGCCAGCAGTGATTCAGGCCTGATCGGCGAGCAGTACTTC. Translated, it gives CASSDSGLIGEQYF.

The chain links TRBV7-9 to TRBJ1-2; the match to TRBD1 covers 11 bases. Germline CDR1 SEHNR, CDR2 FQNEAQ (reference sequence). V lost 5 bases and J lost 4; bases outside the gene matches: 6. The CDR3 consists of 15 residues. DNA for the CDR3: TGTGCCAGCAGCACCGGACAGGGGGCCCTCTATGGCTACACCTTC. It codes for CASSTGQGALYGYTF.

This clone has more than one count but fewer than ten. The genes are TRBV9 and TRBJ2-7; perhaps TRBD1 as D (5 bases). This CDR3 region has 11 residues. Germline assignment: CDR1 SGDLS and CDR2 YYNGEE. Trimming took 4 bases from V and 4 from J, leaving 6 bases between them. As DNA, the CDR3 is TGTGCCAGCAGCCAGGGTTACGAGCAGTACTTC. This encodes CASSQGYEQYF.

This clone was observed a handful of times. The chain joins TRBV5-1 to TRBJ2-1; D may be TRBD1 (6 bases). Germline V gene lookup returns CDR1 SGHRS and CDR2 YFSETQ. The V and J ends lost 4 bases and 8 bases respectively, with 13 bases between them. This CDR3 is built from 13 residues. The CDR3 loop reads CASSPTGFYEQFF. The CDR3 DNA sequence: TGCGCCAGCAGCCCTACAGGGTTCTATGAGCAGTTCTTC.

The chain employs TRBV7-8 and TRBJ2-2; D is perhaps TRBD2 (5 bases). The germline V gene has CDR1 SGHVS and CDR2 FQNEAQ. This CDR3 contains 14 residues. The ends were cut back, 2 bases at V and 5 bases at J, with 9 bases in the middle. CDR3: CASSLFPGTGELFF. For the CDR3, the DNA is TGTGCCAGCAGCTTATTCCCGGGGACCGGGGAGCTGTTTTTT.

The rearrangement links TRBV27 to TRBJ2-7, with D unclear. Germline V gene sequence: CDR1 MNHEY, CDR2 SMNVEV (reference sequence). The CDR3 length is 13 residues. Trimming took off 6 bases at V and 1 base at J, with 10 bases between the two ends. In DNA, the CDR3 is TGTGCCAGCAGCTTGGTAGGTTCCTACGAGCAGTACTTC. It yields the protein CASSLVGSYEQYF.

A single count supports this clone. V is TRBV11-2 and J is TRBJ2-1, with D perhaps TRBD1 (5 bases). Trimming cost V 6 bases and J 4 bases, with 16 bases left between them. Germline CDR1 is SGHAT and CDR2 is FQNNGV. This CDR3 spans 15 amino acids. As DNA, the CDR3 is TGTGCCAGCAGACAGGTGGGGTACAAGTACAATGAGCAGTTCTTC. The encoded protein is CASRQVGYKYNEQFF.

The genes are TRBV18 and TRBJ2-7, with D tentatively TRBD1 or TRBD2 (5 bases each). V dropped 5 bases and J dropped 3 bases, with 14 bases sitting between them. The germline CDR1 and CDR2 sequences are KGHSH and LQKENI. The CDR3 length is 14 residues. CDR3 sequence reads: CASSESGTVYEQYF. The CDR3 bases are TGTGCCAGCTCAGAGTCAGGGACCGTCTACGAGCAGTACTTC.

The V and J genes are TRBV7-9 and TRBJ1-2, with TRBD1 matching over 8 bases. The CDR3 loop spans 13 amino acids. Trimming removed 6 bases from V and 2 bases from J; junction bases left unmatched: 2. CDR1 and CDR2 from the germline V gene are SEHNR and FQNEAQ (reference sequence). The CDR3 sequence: CASSTGGNYGYTF. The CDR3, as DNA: TGTGCCAGCAGTACAGGGGGGAACTATGGCTACACCTTC.